This T cell receptor beta chain is drawn from a study of blood T cells in healthy people across ages. In its sample, this clonotype was seen many times. The CDR3 runs to 14 residues. The junction had 4 bases not matched to a gene; V was cut back by 7 bases and J by 2 bases. Germline V gene lookup returns CDR1 MNHNS and CDR2 SASEGT. Alongside a J-beta primer mix, a sample-barcoded 5' primer served in a second PCR lasting roughly 6 to 12 cycles. Each cDNA molecule received a tag from a template-switch adaptor that had 12 random nucleotides. TCRdb fed the 5' RACE reads into MiXCR, producing one record per CDR3 protein. The table records over 550,000 distinct CDR3 sequences, about 30% of them present only once.

This sequence was found in a woman aged 80 or older in good health. The gene calls are TRBV6-1 and TRBJ2-1; 8 nucleotides line up with TRBD2. Sequencing used blood. CDR3: CASNRGGTYNEQFF. The DNA of the CDR3 is TGTGCCAGCAATCGCGGGGGGACCTACAATGAGCAGTTCTTC.